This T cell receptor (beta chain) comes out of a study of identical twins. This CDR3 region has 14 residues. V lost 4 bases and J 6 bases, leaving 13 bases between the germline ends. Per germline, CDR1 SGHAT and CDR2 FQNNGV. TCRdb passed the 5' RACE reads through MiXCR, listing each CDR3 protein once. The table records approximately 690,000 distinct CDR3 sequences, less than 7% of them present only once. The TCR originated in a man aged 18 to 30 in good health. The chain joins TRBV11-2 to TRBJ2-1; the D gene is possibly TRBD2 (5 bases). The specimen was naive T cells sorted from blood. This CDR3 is CASSSGLSGNEQFF. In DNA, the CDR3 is TGTGCCAGCAGCTCGGGATTAAGCGGCAATGAGCAGTTCTTC.